The rows below give T cell receptor beta chains drawn from one sample of a study of CD8 T cells in seronegative destructive rheumatoid arthritis. Sequenced by immunoSEQ multiplex PCR; TCRdb stores in-frame clones only, minus some. The sample records some 13,000 clones, 80% to 85% being singletons. The sample was CD8+ T cells from blood. Receptors originate from a woman aged 25 to 55 with seronegative destructive rheumatoid arthritis. CDR3s include the opening cysteine and the closing phenylalanine or tryptophan. A D gene is named only where the DNA matches it firmly. Expanded clones are given a class, and other clones once, few, many or no size at all.

D | size | J | V | CDR3 | DNA
TRBD2 | . | TRBJ2-2 | TRBV13 | CASSEPLAGGPRELFF | TGTGCCAGCAGCGAGCCACTAGCGGGGGGGCCTCGGGAGCTGTTTTTT
. | . | TRBJ1-1 | TRBV29-1 | CSVGSGTEAFF | TGCAGCGTTGGGTCAGGAACTGAAGCTTTCTTT
TRBD2 | . | TRBJ2-1 | TRBV5-1 | CASSLLAGGSYNEQFF | TGCGCCAGCAGCTTGTTGGCGGGAGGGTCCTACAATGAGCAGTTCTTC
. | . | TRBJ2-5 | TRBV4-1 | CASSQGRGLEETQYF | TGCGCCAGCAGCCAAGGCCGGGGACTGGAAGAGACCCAGTACTTC
TRBD2 | . | TRBJ2-1 | TRBV2 | CASSEGLAEQFF | TGTGCCAGCAGTGAGGGACTAGCGGAGCAGTTCTTC
. | . | TRBJ1-1 | TRBV7-9 | CASSEVGANTEAFF | TGTGCCAGCAGCGAGGTGGGGGCTAACACTGAAGCTTTCTTT
. | . | TRBJ1-6 | TRBV7-6 | CASSLTTAANSPLHF | TGTGCCAGCAGCTTAACGACGGCGGCTAATTCACCCCTCCACTTT
. | . | TRBJ2-1 | TRBV7-8 | CASSSAGAHYNEQFF | TGTGCCAGCAGCTCTGCGGGGGCCCACTACAATGAGCAGTTCTTC
. | . | TRBJ2-5 | TRBV7-6 | CASSFAGIMETQYF | TGTGCCAGCAGCTTCGCAGGGATTATGGAGACCCAGTACTTC
. | . | TRBJ2-5 | TRBV12-5 | CASAVGGFQETQYF | TGTGCTAGTGCAGTGGGGGGATTCCAAGAGACCCAGTACTTC
TRBD1 | . | TRBJ2-2 | TRBV5-1 | CASSLLPPGQGFTGELFF | TGCGCCAGCAGCCTTCTACCTCCGGGACAGGGTTTTACCGGGGAGCTGTTTTTT
TRBD1 | few | TRBJ1-1 | TRBV6-5 | CASRPVTGDTEAFF | TGTGCCAGCAGACCCGTCACAGGGGACACTGAAGCTTTCTTT
. | . | TRBJ1-1 | TRBV6-1 | CASSEWGVLMNTEAFF | TGTGCCAGCAGTGAGTGGGGGGTGTTAATGAACACTGAAGCTTTCTTT
TRBD2 | few | TRBJ2-1 | TRBV2 | CASSVSSGGNNEQFF | TGTGCCAGCAGTGTGTCTAGCGGGGGGAACAATGAGCAGTTCTTC
TRBD2 | . | TRBJ2-2 | TRBV10-3 | CAISGRTSGGVVTGELFF | TGTGCCATCAGTGGCCGGACTAGCGGGGGGGTGGTCACCGGGGAGCTGTTTTTT
. | . | TRBJ2-2 | TRBV27 | CASTLAGSGELFF | TGTGCCAGCACCTTGGCGGGGAGCGGGGAGCTGTTTTTT
. | . | TRBJ1-2 | TRBV30 | CAWTIPGVGYTF | TGTGCCTGGACAATTCCAGGGGTGGGCTACACCTTC
. | . | TRBJ1-4 | TRBV27 | CASSLRLEGKLFF | TGTGCCAGCAGTTTACGGTTAGAGGGAAAACTGTTTTTT
TRBD1 | . | TRBJ2-7 | TRBV19 | CASSTYGTGMYEQYF | TGTGCCAGTAGTACCTACGGGACAGGGATGTACGAGCAGTACTTC
. | . | TRBJ1-1 | TRBV11-2 | CASSSSDIVTEAFF | TGTGCCAGCAGCTCCTCCGACATCGTCACTGAAGCTTTCTTT
. | . | TRBJ2-7 | TRBV28 | CASSFSAVAPYERYF | TGTGCCAGCAGTTTCTCAGCGGTTGCCCCCTACGAGCGGTACTTC
. | . | TRBJ2-7 | TRBV11-2 | CASSSPADSPSSSYEQYF | TGTGCCAGCAGCTCCCCAGCGGACAGCCCTTCAAGCTCCTACGAGCAGTACTTC
TRBD1 | few | TRBJ1-6 | TRBV4-1 | CASSQGQGDSPLHF | TGCGCCAGCAGCCAAGGACAGGGGGATTCACCCCTCCACTTT
TRBD2 | once | TRBJ2-3 | TRBV9 | CASSVDGGGSTDTQYF | TGTGCCAGCAGCGTAGACGGCGGGGGGTCCACAGATACGCAGTATTTT